Sequencing of this T cell receptor beta chain was carried out in a study of blood T cell repertoires in COVID-19. Study background: Researchers got acute and convalescent COVID-19 samples from the United States, Italy and Spain. PBMCs, B-cell-depleted T cells, or T cells provided the cDNA or gDNA that made up the material.

Per the original data handling: By means of reference gene primer amplification, nucleated cell counts were estimated. Profiling relied on immunoSEQ multiplex PCR, and the TCRdb table lists in-frame clones only, not all of them. The DNA gave D and trimming, while V, J and clone size come from that table. The table lists around 130,000 clones, over 60% of them singletons. CDR1 MNHNS and CDR2 SASEGT come from the germline V gene. V shed 3 bases and J shed 0 bases, with 9 bases lying between them. The CDR3 extends over 15 amino acids. This receptor was obtained from a man in his fifties with acute or convalescent COVID-19. Sequenced input: peripheral blood. The J gene is TRBJ1-5, the V gene TRBV6-1; D remains unclear. The CDR3 spells CASSDLFSSNQPQHF. The CDR3 DNA is TGTGCCAGCAGTGACCTTTTTAGTAGCAATCAGCCCCAGCATTTT.